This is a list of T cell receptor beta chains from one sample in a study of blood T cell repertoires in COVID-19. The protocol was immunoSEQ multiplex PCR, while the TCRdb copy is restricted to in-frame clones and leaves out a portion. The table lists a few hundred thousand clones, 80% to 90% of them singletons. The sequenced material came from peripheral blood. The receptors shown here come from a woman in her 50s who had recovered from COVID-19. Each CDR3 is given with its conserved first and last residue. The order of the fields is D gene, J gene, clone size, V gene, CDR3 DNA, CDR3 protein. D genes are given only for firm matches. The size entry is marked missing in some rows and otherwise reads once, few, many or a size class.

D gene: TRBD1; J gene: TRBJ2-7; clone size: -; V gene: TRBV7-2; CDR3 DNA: TGTGCCAGCAGCTCCTCGACAGGGGGACATTACGAGCAGTACTTC; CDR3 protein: CASSSSTGGHYEQYF
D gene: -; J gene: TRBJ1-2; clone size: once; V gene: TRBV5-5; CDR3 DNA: TGTGCCAGCAGCTTGGCAGCTAACTATGGCTACACCTTC; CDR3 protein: CASSLAANYGYTF
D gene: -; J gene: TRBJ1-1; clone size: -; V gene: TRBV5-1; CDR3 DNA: TGCGCCAGCAGCTTGGACGGGAAGAACACTGAAGCTTTCTTT; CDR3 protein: CASSLDGKNTEAFF
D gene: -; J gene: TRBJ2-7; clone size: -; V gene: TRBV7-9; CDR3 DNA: TGTGCCAGCAGGCCTGACAGCTCCTACGAGCAGTACTTC; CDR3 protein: CASRPDSSYEQYF
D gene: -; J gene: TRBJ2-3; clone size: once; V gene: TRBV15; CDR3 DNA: TGTGCCACCAGCGGCCGCGGAGCGCTGCACACAGATACGCAGTATTTT; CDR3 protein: CATSGRGALHTDTQYF
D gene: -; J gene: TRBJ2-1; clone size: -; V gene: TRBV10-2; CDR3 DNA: TGCGCCAGCAGTGAATCTAGCGAATACAATGAGCAGTTCTTC; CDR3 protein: CASSESSEYNEQFF
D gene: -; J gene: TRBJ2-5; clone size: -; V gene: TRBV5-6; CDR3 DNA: TGTGCCAGCAGCTTGGAACTAGCAGGGGAGACCCAGTACTTC; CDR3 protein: CASSLELAGETQYF
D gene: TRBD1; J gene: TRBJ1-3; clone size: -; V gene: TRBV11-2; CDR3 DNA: TGTGCCAGCAGCTTAACTGACAGGGATGGAAACACCATATATTTT; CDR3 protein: CASSLTDRDGNTIYF
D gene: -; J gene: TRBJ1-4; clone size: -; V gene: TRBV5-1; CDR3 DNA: TGCGCCAGCAGTCCCGGTGAAACAACTAATGAAAAACTGTTTTTT; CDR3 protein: CASSPGETTNEKLFF
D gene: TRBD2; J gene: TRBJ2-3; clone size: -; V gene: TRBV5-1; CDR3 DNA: TGCGCCAGCAGCTTGGAGCCGACTAGCGGGGGACCAGATACGCAGTATTTT; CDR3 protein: CASSLEPTSGGPDTQYF
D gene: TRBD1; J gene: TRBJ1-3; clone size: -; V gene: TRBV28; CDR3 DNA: TGTGCCAGCAGTCCACCGGGACAGGGAGGAAACACCATATATTTT; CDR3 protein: CASSPPGQGGNTIYF
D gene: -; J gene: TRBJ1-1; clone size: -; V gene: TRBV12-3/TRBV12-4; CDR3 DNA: TGTGCCAGCACCGTGAACACTGAAGCTTTCTTT; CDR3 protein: CASTVNTEAFF
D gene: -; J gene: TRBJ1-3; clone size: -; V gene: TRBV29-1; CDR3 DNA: TGCAGCGCCTCGCGGTCTGGAAACACCATATATTTT; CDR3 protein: CSASRSGNTIYF
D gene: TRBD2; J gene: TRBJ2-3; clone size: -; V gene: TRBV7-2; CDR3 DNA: TGTGCCAGCAGCTTAGTGTTTACGGGAGGGACAGATACGCAGTATTTT; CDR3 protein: CASSLVFTGGTDTQYF
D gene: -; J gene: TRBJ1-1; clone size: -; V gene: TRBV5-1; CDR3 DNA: TGCGCCAGCAGCTTGGTCTCAGGGTATAGCACTGAAGCTTTCTTT; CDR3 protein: CASSLVSGYSTEAFF
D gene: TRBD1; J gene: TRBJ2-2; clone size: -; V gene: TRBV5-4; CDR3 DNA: TGTGCCAGCAGCCGACGACAGGGTGATACCGGGGAGCTGTTTTTT; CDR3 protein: CASSRRQGDTGELFF
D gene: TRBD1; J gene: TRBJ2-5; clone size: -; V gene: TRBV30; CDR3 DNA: TGTGCCTGGACTAAATACAGGGGCCAGGAGACCCAGTACTTC; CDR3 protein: CAWTKYRGQETQYF
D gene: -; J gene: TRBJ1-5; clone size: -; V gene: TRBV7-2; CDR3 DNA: TGTGCCAGCAGCTTCGGACAGTATCAGCCCCAGCATTTT; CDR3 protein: CASSFGQYQPQHF
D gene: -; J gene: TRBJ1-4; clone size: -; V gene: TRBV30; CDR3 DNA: TGTGCCTGGGCCAAGAACAGGGCGGCAACTAATGAAAAACTGTTTTTT; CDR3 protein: CAWAKNRAATNEKLFF
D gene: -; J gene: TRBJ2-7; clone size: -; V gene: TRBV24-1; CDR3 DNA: TGTGCCACCCAAGGGGGGGCCGAAACCGGAAGTTACGAGCAGTACTTC; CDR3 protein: CATQGGAETGSYEQYF
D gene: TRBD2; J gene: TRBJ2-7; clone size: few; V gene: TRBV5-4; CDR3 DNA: TGTGCCAGCAGCCGGACTAGCGGTGCCTACGAGCAGTACTTC; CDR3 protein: CASSRTSGAYEQYF
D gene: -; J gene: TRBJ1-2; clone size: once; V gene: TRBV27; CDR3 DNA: TGTGCCAGCAGTTTCTCAGGGGCTGCTAACTATGGCTACACCTTC; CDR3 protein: CASSFSGAANYGYTF
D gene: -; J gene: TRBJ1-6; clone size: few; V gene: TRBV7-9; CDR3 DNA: TGTGCCAGCAGCTTACGACAGGTCGGCAATTCACCCCTCCACTTT; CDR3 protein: CASSLRQVGNSPLHF
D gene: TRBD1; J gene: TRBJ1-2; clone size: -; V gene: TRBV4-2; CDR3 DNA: TGTGCCAGCAGCCAACGGGACAGGGACGGCGGCTACACCTTC; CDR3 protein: CASSQRDRDGGYTF
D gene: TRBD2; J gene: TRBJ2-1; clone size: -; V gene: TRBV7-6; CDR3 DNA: TGTGCCAGCAGCTTAGAGTCGGTACTAGCGGTTAATGAGCAGTTCTTC; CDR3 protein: CASSLESVLAVNEQFF
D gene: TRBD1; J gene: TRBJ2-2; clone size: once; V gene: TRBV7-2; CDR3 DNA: TGTGCCAGCCGTCCCTTAGGGACAGGGGGAACCGGGGAGCTGTTTTTT; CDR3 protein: CASRPLGTGGTGELFF
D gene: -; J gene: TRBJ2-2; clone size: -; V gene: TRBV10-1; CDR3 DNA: TGCGCCAGCCTAACGATCCGGGAGCTGTTTTTT; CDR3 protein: CASLTIRELFF
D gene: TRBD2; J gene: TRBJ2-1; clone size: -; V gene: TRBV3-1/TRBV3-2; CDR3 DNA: TGTGCCAGCATCAAGTCCCAGCGGGGGGGGGAGTACAATGAGCAGTTCTTC; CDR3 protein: CASIKSQRGGEYNEQFF
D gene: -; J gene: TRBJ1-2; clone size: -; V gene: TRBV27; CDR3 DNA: TGTGCCAGCAGTTTAAGAGAGGGCTTTGGCTACACCTTC; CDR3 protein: CASSLREGFGYTF
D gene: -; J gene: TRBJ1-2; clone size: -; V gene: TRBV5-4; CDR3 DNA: TGTGCCAGCACCGAACAGGGACCCTATGGCTACACCTTC; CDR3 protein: CASTEQGPYGYTF
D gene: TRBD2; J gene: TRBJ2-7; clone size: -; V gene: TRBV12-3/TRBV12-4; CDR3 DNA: TGTGCCAGCAGTTTTTGGGGGGGCGAGCAGTACTTC; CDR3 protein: CASSFWGGEQYF
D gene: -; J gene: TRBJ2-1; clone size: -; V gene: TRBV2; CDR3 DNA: TGTGCCAGCAGTGCTTTGGGCGGGAAATACAATGAGCAGTTCTTC; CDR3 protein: CASSALGGKYNEQFF
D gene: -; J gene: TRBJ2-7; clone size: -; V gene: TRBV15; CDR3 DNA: TGTGCCACCAGCAGAGATCCGAGTTACGAGCAGTACTTC; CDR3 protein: CATSRDPSYEQYF
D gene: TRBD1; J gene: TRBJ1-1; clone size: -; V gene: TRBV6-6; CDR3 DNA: TGTGCCAGCAGTTGGGGGACAGGGGGAGTTGACACTGAAGCTTTCTTT; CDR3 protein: CASSWGTGGVDTEAFF